This TCR beta chain was profiled in a study of T cells after yellow fever vaccination. General study findings and limits: A weaker but faster secondary response was observed, peaking on day 5 versus 15. Subsequent booster samples again held most clones from primary vaccination (around 96% CD4, 88% CD8). In FACS-sorted repertoires, abundant clonotypes from the bulk population could appear as contaminants.

V lost 0 bases and J 3 bases, leaving 10 bases between the germline ends. Looked up from germline, CDR1 is SGHNT and CDR2 is YYREEE (reference sequence). The CDR3 contains 16 residues. Many counts were recorded for this clonotype. Its antigen is not known. In making TCR cDNA, 5'RACE template switching added a universal primer site and UMIs to it. Via MiXCR, TCRdb re-called the 5' RACE reads, giving one row per CDR3 protein. Among about 200,000 distinct CDR3 sequences listed, under 3.5% were seen once. The TCR was taken from a man between 18 and 35 years old who received the YFV17D yellow fever vaccine. The specimen was CD4+ T cells sorted from PBMCs, collected 10 days after the yellow fever booster vaccination. The chain combines TRBV5-4 with TRBJ2-6, with D possibly TRBD1 on 6 matching bases. Written as DNA, the CDR3 is TGTGCCAGCAGCTTGGAACCAGGGGTTGGGGCCAACGTCCTGACTTTC. Its translation: CASSLEPGVGANVLTF.